A single sample gave rise to the 5 T cell receptor beta chains below, sequenced in a study of cytotoxic CD8 clonotypes in ibrutinib-treated CLL. Assay: immunoSEQ multiplex PCR; the TCRdb copy retains only in-frame clones and omits some. The table records under 50,000 clones, about two thirds of them present only once. The material was PBMCs, obtained at disease progression, from a patient treated with ibrutinib. The source of these receptors is a human donor with chronic lymphocytic leukemia.

The V and J genes are TRBV27 and TRBJ1-4, with D perhaps matching TRBD1 (5 bases). The germline V gene has CDR1 MNHEY and CDR2 SMNVEV (reference sequence). This CDR3 is 14 amino acids long. The V end lost 6 bases, the J end lost 0 bases, and 8 bases lay between the germline ends. The chain's CDR3 is CASRGLTTNEKLFF. In DNA form, the CDR3 reads TGTGCCAGCAGGGGACTTACAACTAATGAAAAACTGTTTTTT.

The rearrangement uses TRBV25-1 and TRBJ1-5; D gene ambiguous. This CDR3 is built from 13 residues. V lost 2 bases to trimming and J lost 7 bases, with 9 bases between them. From germline, CDR1 is MGHDK and CDR2 SYGVNS. The CDR3 nucleotides are TGTGCCAGCAGTGAAGGGAGGGAGCAGCCCCAGCATTTT. Encoded protein: CASSEGREQPQHF.

The rearrangement links TRBV6-1 to TRBJ1-3; D gene uncertain. Germline CDR1 and CDR2: MNHNS and SASEGT. The CDR3 has 16 residues. V gave up 3 bases and J gave up 0 bases, with 12 bases separating them. CDR3: CASSDLPVGSGNTIYF. CDR3 bases: TGTGCCAGCAGTGATCTTCCGGTGGGCTCTGGAAACACCATATATTTT.

V and J are TRBV20-1 and TRBJ2-5; maybe TRBD2 (5 bases). V gave up 7 bases and J gave up 5 bases, with 11 bases separating them. Germline V CDR1 and CDR2: DFQATT, SNEGSKA (reference sequence). CDR3 length: 11 amino acids. The CDR3 bases are TGCAGTGTCCAATGGGAGGAGACCCAGTACTTC. Translation: CSVQWEETQYF.

The chain uses TRBV2 and TRBJ1-1; no firm D call. Germline CDR1 and CDR2: SNHLY and FYNNEI. The ends were cut back, 5 bases at V and 5 bases at J, with 12 bases in the middle. The CDR3 has 13 residues. The CDR3 region has the DNA TGTGCCAGCAGTCTTTCGACGAGGACTGAAGCTTTCTTT. Protein sequence: CASSLSTRTEAFF.